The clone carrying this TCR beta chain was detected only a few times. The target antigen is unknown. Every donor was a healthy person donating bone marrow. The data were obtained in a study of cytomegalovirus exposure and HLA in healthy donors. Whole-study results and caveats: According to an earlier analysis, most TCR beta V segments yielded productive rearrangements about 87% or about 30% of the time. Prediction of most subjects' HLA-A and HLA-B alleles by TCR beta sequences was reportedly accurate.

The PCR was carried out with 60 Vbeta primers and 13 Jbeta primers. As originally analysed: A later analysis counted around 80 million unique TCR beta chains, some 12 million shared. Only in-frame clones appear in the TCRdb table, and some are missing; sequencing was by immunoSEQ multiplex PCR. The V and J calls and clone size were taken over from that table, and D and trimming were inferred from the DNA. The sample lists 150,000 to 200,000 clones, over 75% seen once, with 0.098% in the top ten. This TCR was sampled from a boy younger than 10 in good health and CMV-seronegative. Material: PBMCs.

For the CDR3, the DNA is TGTGCCAGCAGTATACCAGCGGGGGGATGGGAAGATACGCAGTATTTT. As protein: CASSIPAGGWEDTQYF. This sequence joins TRBV2 and TRBJ2-3, with 9 bases matching TRBD2. V trimming: 5 bases; J trimming: 5 bases; junction bases outside the gene matches: 11. The CDR3 length is 16 residues. CDR1 and CDR2 (germline): SNHLY, FYNNEI.